The clone carrying this T cell receptor beta chain was seen more than once but under ten times. Its antigen is unknown. Germline V CDR1 and CDR2: MGHRA, YSYEKL. This CDR3 comprises 14 residues. The V gene end was trimmed by 1 base and the J gene end by 8 bases; junction bases not matched to a gene: 6. This record comes from a study of identical twins. Overall study findings and caveats: Excess twin sharing in beta out-of-frame sequences was weaker. Invariant cells of the MAIT and iNKT types might have partly distorted the zero-insertion analyses. Its conclusions, products of cross-sectional statistical analysis, did not come from following the same donors.

In TCRdb, the 5' RACE reads were re-called with MiXCR into one record per CDR3 protein. Of about 1.7 million distinct CDR3 sequences listed, 25% to 35% are singletons. This TCR derives from a newborn girl in good health. The specimen was cord blood. The rearrangement links TRBV4-1 to TRBJ1-2, with 8 bases aligning to TRBD1. As DNA, the CDR3 is TGCGCCAGCAGCCAAGCAGACAGGGGAGGCGGCTACACCTTC. As protein: CASSQADRGGGYTF.